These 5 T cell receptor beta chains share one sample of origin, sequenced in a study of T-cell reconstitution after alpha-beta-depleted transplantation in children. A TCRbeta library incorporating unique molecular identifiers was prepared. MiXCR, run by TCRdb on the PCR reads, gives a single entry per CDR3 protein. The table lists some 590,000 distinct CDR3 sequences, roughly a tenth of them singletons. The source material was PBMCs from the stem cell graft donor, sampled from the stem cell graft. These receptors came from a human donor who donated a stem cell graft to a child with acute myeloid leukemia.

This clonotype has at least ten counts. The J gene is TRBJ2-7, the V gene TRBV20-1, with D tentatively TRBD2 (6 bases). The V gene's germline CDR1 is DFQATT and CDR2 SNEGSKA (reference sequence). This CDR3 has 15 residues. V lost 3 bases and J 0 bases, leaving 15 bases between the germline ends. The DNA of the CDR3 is TGCAGTGCTAGCCGGGGACTTTTAAGCTCCTACGAGCAGTACTTC. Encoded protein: CSASRGLLSSYEQYF.

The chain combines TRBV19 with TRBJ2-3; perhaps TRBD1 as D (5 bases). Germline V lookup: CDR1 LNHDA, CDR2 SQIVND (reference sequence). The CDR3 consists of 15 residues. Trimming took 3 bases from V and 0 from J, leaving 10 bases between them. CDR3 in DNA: TGTGCCAGTAGTATGATCAGGGTGAGCACAGATACGCAGTATTTT. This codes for CASSMIRVSTDTQYF.

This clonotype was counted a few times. DNA of the CDR3: TGTGCCAGCAGCATGGGGGCTAGGTTAGGTCGCACTGAAGCTTTCTTT. This sequence encodes CASSMGARLGRTEAFF. The V and J genes are TRBV7-8 and TRBJ1-1; weak D call: TRBD1 (6 bases). Trimming left V 5 bases short and J 4 bases short, with 20 bases between. CDR3 length: 16 amino acids. Germline loops: CDR1 SGHVS, CDR2 FQNEAQ.

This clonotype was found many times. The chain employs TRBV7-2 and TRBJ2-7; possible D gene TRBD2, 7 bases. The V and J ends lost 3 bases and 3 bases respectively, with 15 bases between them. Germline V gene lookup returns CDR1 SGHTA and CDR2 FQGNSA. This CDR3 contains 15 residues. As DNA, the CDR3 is TGTGCCAGCAGCTTGGAGCGGGGAGGGGGCTACGAGCAGTACTTC. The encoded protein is CASSLERGGGYEQYF.

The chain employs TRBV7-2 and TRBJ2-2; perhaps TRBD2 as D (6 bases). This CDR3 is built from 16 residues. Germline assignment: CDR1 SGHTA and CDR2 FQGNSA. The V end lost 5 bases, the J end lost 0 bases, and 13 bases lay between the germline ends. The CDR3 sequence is CASSHGGTSNTGELFF. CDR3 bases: TGTGCCAGCAGCCATGGAGGGACTTCGAACACCGGGGAGCTGTTTTTT. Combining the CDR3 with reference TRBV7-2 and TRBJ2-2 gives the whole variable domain GAGVSQSPSNKVTEKGKDVELRCDPISGHTALYWYRQSLGQGLEFLIYFQGNSAPDKSGLPSDRFSAERTGGSVSTLTIQRTQQEDSAVYLCASSHGGTSNTGELFFGEGSRLTVL.